The T cell receptor (beta chain) described here comes from a study of T-cell reconstitution after alpha-beta-depleted transplantation in children. Study-wide findings and caveats: The authors attributed T-cell counts and diversity one year after transplant mostly to newly produced T cells. The high TCRbeta diversity at day 60 in some patients came from surviving recipient T cells and thymic progenitors. Several hundred rapidly expanded clones from non-depleted graft cells reportedly supplied alpha-beta T cells about two months post-transplant.

Germline V lookup: CDR1 KGHDR, CDR2 SFDVKD. The CDR3 has 15 residues. Unmatched junction bases numbered 5, after V lost 3 bases and J lost 4 bases. This clonotype has only a few counts. What it binds is not known. Unique molecular identifiers were incorporated during preparation of the TCRbeta library. TCRdb re-called the PCR reads with MiXCR, one entry per CDR3 protein. The sample yields 500,000 to 600,000 distinct CDR3 sequences, approximately 30% seen once. The clonotype originates from a boy in the first two years of life with Wiskott-Aldrich syndrome, due to receive a stem cell transplant. This chain links TRBV24-1 with TRBJ2-1, with 7 nucleotides matching TRBD1. Material: PBMCs, obtained before TCRalphabeta/CD19-depleted stem cell transplant. The CDR3 here is CATSDRQGVYNEQFF. The CDR3 nucleotides are TGTGCCACCAGTGATCGGCAGGGGGTGTACAATGAGCAGTTCTTC.